This TCR beta chain is drawn from a study of T-cell reconstitution after alpha-beta-depleted transplantation in children. Study observations and caveats: For some patients, TCRbeta diversity was high at day 60 because of recipient T cells and thymic progenitors that survived. Among T cells one year after transplant, newly produced cells accounted for most counts and diversity. Reportedly, only several hundred clones from non-depleted graft cells drove alpha-beta T-cell counts at about two months.

About this clonotype: As yet, its antigen is unknown.

Library preparation (for TCRbeta) was performed with unique molecular identifiers. TCRdb ran MiXCR on the PCR reads and lists one entry per CDR3 protein. This table holds roughly 500,000 distinct CDR3 sequences, 10% found once. The clonotype comes from a child under 10 years old with inherited bone marrow failure, due to receive a stem cell transplant. Sample: PBMCs, taken before TCRalphabeta/CD19-depleted stem cell transplant.

The CDR3 DNA is TGTGCCACCAACCCAATCCGAAACAGGGGGGGAGTCCCTGAAGCTTTCTTT. Its protein product is CATNPIRNRGGVPEAFF. The V gene is TRBV15, the J gene TRBJ1-1; the match to TRBD1 covers 8 bases. From germline, CDR1 is LNHNV and CDR2 YYDKDF (reference sequence). J gave up 6 bases and V 7 bases, and 19 bases lay outside the gene matches. CDR3 length: 17 amino acids.